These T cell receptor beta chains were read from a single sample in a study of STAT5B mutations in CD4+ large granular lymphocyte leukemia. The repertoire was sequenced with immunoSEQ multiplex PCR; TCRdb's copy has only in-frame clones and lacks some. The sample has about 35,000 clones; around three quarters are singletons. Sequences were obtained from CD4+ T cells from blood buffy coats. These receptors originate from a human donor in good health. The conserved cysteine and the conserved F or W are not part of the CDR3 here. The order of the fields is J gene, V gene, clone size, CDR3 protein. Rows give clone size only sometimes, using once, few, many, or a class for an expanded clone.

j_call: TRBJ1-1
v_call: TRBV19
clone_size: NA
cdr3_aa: ASSIRDSNTEAF

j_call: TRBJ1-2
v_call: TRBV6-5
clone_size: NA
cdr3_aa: ASSPRESSYGYT

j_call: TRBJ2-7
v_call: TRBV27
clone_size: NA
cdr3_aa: ASSMGTESDEQY

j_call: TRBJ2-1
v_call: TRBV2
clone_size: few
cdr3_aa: ASSENTLSYNEQF

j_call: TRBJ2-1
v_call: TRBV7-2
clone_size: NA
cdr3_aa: ASSPTDGKWGYYNEQF

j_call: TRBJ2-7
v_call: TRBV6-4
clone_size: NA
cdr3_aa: ASSDSGAGGRLRARYYEQY

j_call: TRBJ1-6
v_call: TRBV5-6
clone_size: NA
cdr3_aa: ASSLVGGSYNSPLH

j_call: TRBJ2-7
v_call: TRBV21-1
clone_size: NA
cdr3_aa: ASSKVAGQAPSYEQY

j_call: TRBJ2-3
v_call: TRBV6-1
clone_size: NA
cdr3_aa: ALGGGVGTDTQY

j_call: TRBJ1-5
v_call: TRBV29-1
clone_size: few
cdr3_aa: SVGGRNQPQH

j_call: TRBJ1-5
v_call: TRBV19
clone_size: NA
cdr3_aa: ASSTTLGLRADYSNQPQH

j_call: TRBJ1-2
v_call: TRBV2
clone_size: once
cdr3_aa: ASRRGVEGGYT

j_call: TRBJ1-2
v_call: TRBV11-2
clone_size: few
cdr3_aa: ASRRAGGMGGYT

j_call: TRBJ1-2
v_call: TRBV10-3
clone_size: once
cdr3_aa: AIKQGQGSRDGYT

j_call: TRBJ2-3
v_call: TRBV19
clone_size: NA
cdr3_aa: ASRRTALTDTQY

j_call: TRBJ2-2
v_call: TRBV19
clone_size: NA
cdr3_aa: ASRKPRRNTGELF

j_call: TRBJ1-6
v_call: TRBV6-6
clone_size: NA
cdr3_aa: ASSYRGGSYNSPLH

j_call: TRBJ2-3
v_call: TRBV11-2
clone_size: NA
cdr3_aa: ASSLDTSGKQY

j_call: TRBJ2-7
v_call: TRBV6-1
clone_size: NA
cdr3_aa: ASSGQGPSLEQY

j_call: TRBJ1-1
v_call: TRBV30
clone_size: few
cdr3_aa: AWYGYVGAEAF

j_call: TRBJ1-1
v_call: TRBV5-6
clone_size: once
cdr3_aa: ASSLETGGRAEAF

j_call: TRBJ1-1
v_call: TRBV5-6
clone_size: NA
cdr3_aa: ASSSPRDRNTEAF

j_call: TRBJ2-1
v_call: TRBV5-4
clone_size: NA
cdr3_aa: ASSLERGGNYNEQF

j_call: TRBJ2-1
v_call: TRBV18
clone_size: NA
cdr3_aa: ASSPRRGASNEQF

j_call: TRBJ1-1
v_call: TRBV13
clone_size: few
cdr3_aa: ASSLGGGIGTEAF

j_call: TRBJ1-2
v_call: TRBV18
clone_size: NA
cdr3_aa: ASSPPGGPGGYT

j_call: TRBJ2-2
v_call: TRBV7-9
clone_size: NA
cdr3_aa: ASSLARARGTGELF

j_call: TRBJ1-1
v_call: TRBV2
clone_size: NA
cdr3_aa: ASVGGGTANTEAF

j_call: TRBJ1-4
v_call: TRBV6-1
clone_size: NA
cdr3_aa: ASKATNEKLF

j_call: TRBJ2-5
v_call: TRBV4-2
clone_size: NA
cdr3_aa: ASSPTPARGGLETQY

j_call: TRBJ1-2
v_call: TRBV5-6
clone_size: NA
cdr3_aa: ASSPSTLGGYT

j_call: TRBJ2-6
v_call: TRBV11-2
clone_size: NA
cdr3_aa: ASSLKGQRISGANVLT

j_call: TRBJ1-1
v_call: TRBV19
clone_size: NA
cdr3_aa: ASSTPHRVGTEAF

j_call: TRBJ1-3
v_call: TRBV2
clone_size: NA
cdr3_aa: ASSLKGTPAGNTIY

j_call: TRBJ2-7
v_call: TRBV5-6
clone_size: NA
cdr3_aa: ASSPRTGGDEQY

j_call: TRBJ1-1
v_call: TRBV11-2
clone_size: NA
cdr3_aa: ASSPLRGGNTEAF

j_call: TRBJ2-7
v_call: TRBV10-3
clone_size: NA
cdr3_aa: AISEAPGQGRREQY

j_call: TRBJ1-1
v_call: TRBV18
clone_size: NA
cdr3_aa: ASSPLHNRQGESTEAF

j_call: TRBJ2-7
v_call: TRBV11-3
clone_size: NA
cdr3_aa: ASSLDMGGAISYEQY

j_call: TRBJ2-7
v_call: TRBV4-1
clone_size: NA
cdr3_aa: ASSLRGTGDSYEQY

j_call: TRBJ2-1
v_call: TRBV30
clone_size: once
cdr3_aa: AWAGTDEQF

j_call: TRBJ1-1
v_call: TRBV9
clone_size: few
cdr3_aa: ASGRSGQYTEAF

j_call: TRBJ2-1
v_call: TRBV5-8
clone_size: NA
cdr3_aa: ASERYRSYNEQF

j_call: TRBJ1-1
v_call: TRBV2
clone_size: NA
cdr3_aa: ASRRTGDHEAF

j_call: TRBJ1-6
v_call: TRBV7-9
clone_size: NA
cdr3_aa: ASSLEGGGSPLH